The present entry profiles one T cell receptor (beta chain) with its context. The authors ran a second PCR of roughly 6 to 12 cycles using a sample-barcoded 5' primer and a J-beta primer mix. TCRdb passed the 5' RACE reads through MiXCR, listing each CDR3 protein once. The sample includes 1.5 million to 2 million distinct CDR3 sequences, roughly 30% of them seen just once. Every sample had a minimum of 7 million PBMCs isolated. This sample was included in a study of blood T cells in healthy people across ages. The germline gives CDR1 SGHRS, CDR2 YFSETQ. V lost 4 bases to trimming and J lost 10 bases, with 15 bases between them. CDR3 length: 13 amino acids.

The clonotype was recovered from a woman in her 30s in good health. What was sequenced was blood. This chain links TRBV5-1 with TRBJ2-1; perhaps TRBD2 as D (6 bases). CDR3 in DNA: TGCGCCAGCAGCCGGGACTCCCAGTGGGAGCAGTTCTTC. Translating gives CASSRDSQWEQFF.